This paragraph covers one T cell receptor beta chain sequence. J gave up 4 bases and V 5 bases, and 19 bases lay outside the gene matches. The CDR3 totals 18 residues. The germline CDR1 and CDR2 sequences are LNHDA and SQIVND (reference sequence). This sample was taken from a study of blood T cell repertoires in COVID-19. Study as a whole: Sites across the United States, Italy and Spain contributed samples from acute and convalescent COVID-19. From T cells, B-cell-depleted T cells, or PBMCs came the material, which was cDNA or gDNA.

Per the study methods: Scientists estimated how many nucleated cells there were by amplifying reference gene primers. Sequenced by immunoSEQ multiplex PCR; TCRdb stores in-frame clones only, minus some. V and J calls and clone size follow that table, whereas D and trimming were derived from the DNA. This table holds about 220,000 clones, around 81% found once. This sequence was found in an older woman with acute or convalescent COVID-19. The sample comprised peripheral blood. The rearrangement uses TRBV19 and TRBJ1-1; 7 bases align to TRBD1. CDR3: CASSGIAKSGTAITEAFF. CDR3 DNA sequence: TGTGCCAGTAGTGGGATCGCTAAATCCGGGACAGCAATCACTGAAGCTTTCTTT.